Sequencing of this T cell receptor (beta chain) was carried out in a study of T cells in Graves' hyperthyroidism and ophthalmopathy. Regions amplified from RNA transcripts were the TCR beta CDR3 regions. The HTBI primer set drove a first-round RT-PCR of the TCR CDR3. TCRdb re-called the multiplex PCR reads with MiXCR, one entry per CDR3 protein. The data contain about 350,000 distinct CDR3 sequences, approximately 14% of them singletons. This clonotype was detected ten times or more. Per germline, CDR1 SGDLS and CDR2 YYNGEE. The CDR3 is 16 amino acids. V was clipped by 3 bases and J by 2 bases; unmatched bases: 5.

The clonotype comes from a woman between 25 and 40 years old with Graves' hyperthyroidism. The sequencing input was blood. V and J are TRBV9 and TRBJ2-1; the match to TRBD1 covers 10 bases. In nucleotides, the CDR3 is TGTGCCAGCAGCGCCTCGGGACAGGGGACCTACAATGAGCAGTTCTTC. Translation gives CASSASGQGTYNEQFF.